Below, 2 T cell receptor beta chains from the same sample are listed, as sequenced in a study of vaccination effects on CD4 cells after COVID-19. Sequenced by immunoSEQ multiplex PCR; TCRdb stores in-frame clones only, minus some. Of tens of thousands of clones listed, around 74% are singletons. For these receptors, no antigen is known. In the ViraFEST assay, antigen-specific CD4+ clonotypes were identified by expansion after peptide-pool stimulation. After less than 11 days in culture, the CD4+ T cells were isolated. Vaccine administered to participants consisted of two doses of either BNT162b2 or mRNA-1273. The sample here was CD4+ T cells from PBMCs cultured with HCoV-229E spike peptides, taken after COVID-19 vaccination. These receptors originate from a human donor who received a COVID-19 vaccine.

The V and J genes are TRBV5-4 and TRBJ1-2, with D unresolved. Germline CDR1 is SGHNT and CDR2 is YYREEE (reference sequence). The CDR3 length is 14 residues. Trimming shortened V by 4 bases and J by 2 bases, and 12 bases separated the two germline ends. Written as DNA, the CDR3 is TGTGCCAGCAGCATGGGAAGTAGGAACTATGGCTACACCTTC. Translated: CASSMGSRNYGYTF.

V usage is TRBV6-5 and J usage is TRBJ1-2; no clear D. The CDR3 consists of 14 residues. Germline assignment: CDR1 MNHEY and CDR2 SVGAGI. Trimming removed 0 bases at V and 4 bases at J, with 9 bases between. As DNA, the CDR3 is TGTGCCAGCAGTTACTCGACGTCCCCCTATGGCTACACCTTC. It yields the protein CASSYSTSPYGYTF.